The 16 T cell receptor beta chains below all came from one sample that was sequenced in a study of T-cell memory formation after mild COVID-19. TCRdb reanalysed the 5' RACE reads using MiXCR and keeps one entry per CDR3 protein. Among 75,000 to 95,000 distinct CDR3 sequences listed, more than 13% were seen once. The sample taken for sequencing was PBMCs or a T cell subset sorted from them (not recorded which). The receptors shown here come from a man aged 18 to 30 who had mild COVID-19 (a few samples of this study predate the infection). Cell type and time point are not known.

This clonotype came up a few times. The V gene is TRBV9, the J gene TRBJ1-1; possible D gene TRBD1, 5 bases. Germline V gene data show CDR1 as SGDLS and CDR2 as YYNGEE. Trimming removed 3 bases at V and 4 bases at J, with 10 bases between. The CDR3 extends over 13 amino acids. The CDR3 DNA is TGTGCCAGCAGCGCAGGGTGGGGCACTGAAGCTTTCTTT. Translation gives CASSAGWGTEAFF.

There are many counts of this clonotype. This chain links TRBV7-6 with TRBJ2-7; D is ambiguous. V was clipped by 5 bases and J by 4 bases, with 21 bases between them. Germline V gives CDR1 SGHVS, CDR2 FNYEAQ. There are 16 residues in the CDR3. CDR3 sequence: CASSPPPDGRLYEQYF. CDR3 coding DNA: TGTGCCAGCAGCCCACCGCCCGACGGCCGCCTTTACGAGCAGTACTTC.

The chain joins TRBV4-1 to TRBJ2-1, with 10 bases matching TRBD2. After removal of 0 bases from V and 4 bases from J, the junction contained 3 bases not matched to a gene. The CDR3 has 16 residues. Germline V gene lookup returns CDR1 MGHRA and CDR2 YSYEKL. This chain's CDR3 is CASSQEGTSAYNEQFF. The CDR3 coding sequence is TGCGCCAGCAGCCAAGAAGGGACTAGCGCATACAATGAGCAGTTCTTC.

This clonotype was seen a few times. The V and J genes are TRBV2 and TRBJ2-7, with 9 positions matching TRBD1. Per the germline V gene, CDR1 is SNHLY and CDR2 is FYNNEI. Germline trimming cut 8 bases from V and 6 bases from J; bases unmatched to any gene: 2. This CDR3 is built from 11 residues. DNA for the CDR3: TGTGCCAGCGGGACAGGGATCGAGCAGTACGTC. Translated, it gives CASGTGIEQYV.

This chain joins TRBV4-2 and TRBJ2-2; D is possibly TRBD2 (6 bases). This CDR3 region has 16 residues. The V gene lost 3 bases and the J gene lost 2 bases, with 13 bases spanning the gap. Germline V gives CDR1 LGHNA, CDR2 YNFKEQ. The CDR3 loop reads CASSHPGTFNTGELFF. CDR3 in DNA: TGTGCCAGCAGCCACCCCGGGACTTTTAACACCGGGGAGCTGTTTTTT.

In its sample, this clonotype was seen a few times. The V call is TRBV4-1, the J call TRBJ2-3; TRBD2 aligns across 9 bases. CDR3 length: 16 residues. With V trimmed by 3 bases and J by 2 bases, 6 bases remained unmatched. From germline, CDR1 is MGHRA and CDR2 YSYEKL. CDR3 DNA sequence: TGCGCCAGCAGCCAGAGGAGCGGGGGGTACACAGATACGCAGTATTTT. Protein product: CASSQRSGGYTDTQYF.

This chain joins TRBV5-4 and TRBJ2-7, with 8 bases aligning to TRBD1. The ends lost 5 bases at V and 0 bases at J; junction bases unmatched: 10. The CDR3 consists of 16 residues. The germline gives CDR1 SGHNT, CDR2 YYREEE (reference sequence). The CDR3 DNA reads as TGTGCCAGCAGACCTTGGACAGGGTCAAGCTCCTACGAGCAGTACGTC. This sequence encodes CASRPWTGSSSYEQYV.

This clonotype has a single count. The chain joins TRBV3-1 to TRBJ2-7; no clear D gene. This CDR3 has 11 residues. V lost 3 bases, J lost 5 bases, and 5 bases lay in between. CDR1 and CDR2 (germline): LGHDT, YNNKEL (reference sequence). CDR3 DNA: TGTGCCAGCAGCCAGGGGAACGAGCAGTACTTC. Its protein product is CASSQGNEQYF.

On this clonotype: Its ends do not fully match the called genes, so a read error is possible. The rearrangement uses TRBV4-1 and TRBJ2-1, with D perhaps matching TRBD1 or TRBD2 (5 bases each). The CDR3 totals 15 residues. Germline-derived CDR1 and CDR2 are MGHRA and YSYEKL. The CDR3 DNA sequence: TGCGCCAGCAGCCAAGAAAGGGACCAGTACATTGAGCAGTTCTTC. This gives the protein CASSQERDQYIEQFF.

This clonotype was seen a handful of times. This rearrangement joins TRBV6-2 or TRBV6-3 to TRBJ2-7, with 11 bases matching TRBD2. After removal of 6 bases from V and 5 bases from J, the junction contained 18 bases not matched to a gene. This CDR3 has 18 residues. Germline loops: CDR1 MNHEY, CDR2 SVGEGT. The CDR3 loop reads CASSLVGRLAGSVNEQYF. The CDR3 bases are TGTGCCAGCAGCCTAGTCGGCCGACTAGCGGGGTCAGTCAACGAGCAGTACTTC.

This clonotype was found a few times. The CDR3 region has the DNA TGTGCCAGCAGCCAACCGAGGACAGCAGCCAAAAACATTCAGTACTTC. Translation: CASSQPRTAAKNIQYF. This rearrangement joins TRBV3-1 to TRBJ2-4; D is perhaps TRBD1 (6 bases). Germline assignment: CDR1 LGHDT and CDR2 YNNKEL (reference sequence). V lost 2 bases and J lost 0, with 11 bases in between. This CDR3 contains 16 residues.

The chain carries TRBV27 and TRBJ2-1; 8 nucleotides align to TRBD2. The V gene end was trimmed by 7 bases and the J gene end by 2 bases; junction bases not matched to a gene: 7. Germline loops: CDR1 MNHEY, CDR2 SMNVEV (reference sequence). The CDR3 is 15 residues long. The CDR3 loop is CASKPRGGPYNEQFF. The CDR3 region has the DNA TGTGCCAGCAAACCTCGGGGGGGCCCCTACAATGAGCAGTTCTTC.

The rearrangement joins TRBV9 to TRBJ1-2, with D perhaps matching TRBD1 (6 bases). Trimming took 0 bases from V and 1 from J, leaving 10 bases between them. This CDR3 spans 15 amino acids. Germline V gene sequence: CDR1 SGDLS, CDR2 YYNGEE. CDR3 in amino acids: CASSVDREGNYGYTF. The CDR3, as DNA: TGTGCCAGCAGCGTAGACAGGGAGGGTAACTATGGCTACACCTTC. The full variable domain, completed using reference TRBV9 and TRBJ1-2, is DSGVTQTPKHLITATGQRVTLRCSPRSGDLSVYWYQQSLDQGLQFLIQYYNGEERAKGNILERFSAQQFPDLHSELNLSSLELGDSALYFCASSVDREGNYGYTFGSGTRLTVV.

The V call is TRBV5-1, the J call TRBJ1-2; no firm D call. CDR1 is SGHRS, CDR2 YFSETQ, per germline. This CDR3 spans 12 amino acids. Trimming stripped 1 base from V and 6 bases from J, with 7 bases between. CDR3 nucleotides: TGCGCCAGCAGCTTGCGAGGCGATGGCTACACCTTC. It is translated as CASSLRGDGYTF. Supplemented by reference TRBV5-1 and TRBJ1-2, the full variable domain reads KAGVTQTPRYLIKTRGQQVTLSCSPISGHRSVSWYQQTPGQGLQFLFEYFSETQRNKGNFPGRFSGRQFSNSRSEMNVSTLELGDSALYLCASSLRGDGYTFGSGTRLTVV.

This clonotype is labeled large. This chain uses TRBV27 with TRBJ2-1; 8 bases fit TRBD2. Germline CDR1 reads MNHEY; CDR2 reads SMNVEV (reference sequence). This CDR3 region has 12 residues. V shed 10 bases, J shed 15 bases, and the junction held 14 bases outside the gene matches. In nucleotides, the CDR3 is TGTGCCACCGGGACTAGAGGGGGGGGTCGGTTCTTC. It specifies CATGTRGGGRFF.

This clonotype showed up just a few times. The chain employs TRBV4-3 and TRBJ2-2, with a weak D call TRBD2 (6 bases). CDR1 and CDR2 from the germline V gene are LGHNA and YSLEER. CDR3 size: 15 residues. The germline V and J ends were trimmed by 3 bases and 7 bases, with 15 bases remaining between them. In nucleotides, the CDR3 is TGCGCCAGCAGCCAGTACCCCGTCGGGGGCGGGGAGCTGTTTTTT. This codes for CASSQYPVGGGELFF.